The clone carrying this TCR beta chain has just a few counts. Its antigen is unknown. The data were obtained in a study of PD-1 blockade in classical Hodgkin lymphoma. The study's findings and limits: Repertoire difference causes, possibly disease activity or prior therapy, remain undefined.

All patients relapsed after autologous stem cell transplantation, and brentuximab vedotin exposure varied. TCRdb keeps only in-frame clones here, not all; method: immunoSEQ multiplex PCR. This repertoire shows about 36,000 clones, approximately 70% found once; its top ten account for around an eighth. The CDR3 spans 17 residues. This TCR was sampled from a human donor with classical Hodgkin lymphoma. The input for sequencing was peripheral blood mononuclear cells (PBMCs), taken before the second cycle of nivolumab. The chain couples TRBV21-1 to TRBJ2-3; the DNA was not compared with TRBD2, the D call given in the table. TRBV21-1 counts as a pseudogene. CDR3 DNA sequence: TGTGCCAGCGGATACAGGGAGGGACTAGCGGGACCAGATACGCAGTATTTT. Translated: CASGYREGLAGPDTQYF.